This TCR beta chain was sequenced during a study of blood T cell repertoires in COVID-19. About the research overall: Samples taken during acute and convalescent COVID-19 were collected in the United States, Italy and Spain. T cells, B-cell-depleted T cells, or PBMCs supplied cDNA or gDNA.

Generated by immunoSEQ multiplex PCR, the TCRdb table keeps only in-frame clones and is missing some. The sample lists tens of thousands of clones, about 88% occurring once. Unmatched junction bases numbered 9, after V lost 4 bases and J lost 4 bases. Germline V lookup: CDR1 LGHNA, CDR2 YSLEER. The CDR3 spans 15 residues. Material for sequencing was peripheral blood. This receptor was obtained from an older man with acute or convalescent COVID-19. V is TRBV4-3 and J is TRBJ1-2; TRBD1 agrees at 7 bases. Here the CDR3 reads CASSPDRAMSYGYTF. The CDR3 nucleotides read TGCGCCAGCAGCCCCGACAGGGCTATGAGCTATGGCTACACCTTC.